These T cell receptor beta chains were read from a single sample in a study of CD8 T cells in Susac syndrome. From the immunoSEQ multiplex PCR reads, TCRdb called clonotypes with MiXCR, one entry per CDR3 protein. The sample has around 77,000 distinct CDR3 sequences; roughly 95% are singletons. What was sequenced was CD4+ T cells from PBMCs. Source of these receptors: a human donor with multiple sclerosis. The CDR3 runs from the conserved cysteine through the conserved F or W. Fields, in order: V gene, J gene, CDR3 protein.

TRBV3-1	TRBJ2-3	CASSQGTSGIGDTQYF
TRBV30	TRBJ1-4	CAWSVSGVDEKLFF
TRBV2	TRBJ2-1	CASSGLGYNEQFF
TRBV28	TRBJ1-2	CASSLGDRDNGYTF
TRBV5-4	TRBJ1-1	CASSLDQRTEAFF
TRBV29-1	TRBJ2-5	CSSWGGLETQYF
TRBV18	TRBJ2-7	CASSPRSPQVNDEQYF
TRBV2	TRBJ1-1	CASRLENTEAFF
TRBV4-1	TRBJ2-1	CASSQDAGLAPGEQFF
TRBV7-7	TRBJ2-3	CASSLGTATDTQYF
TRBV20-1	TRBJ2-7	CSARDLVDEQYF
TRBV4-1	TRBJ1-2	CASSQARGQDYGYTF
TRBV24-1	TRBJ2-2	CAASTSGATENTGELFF
TRBV5-6	TRBJ2-7	CASSLGTGKYYEQYF
TRBV7-2	TRBJ2-7	CASSLLVGPAYEQYF
TRBV7-8	TRBJ1-4	CASSLRRVTDEKLFF
TRBV11-2	TRBJ2-5	CASSPIGLAGPTQYF
TRBV6-1	TRBJ2-1	CASSEARGAYEQFF
TRBV5-1	TRBJ2-2	CASSLGGAGTGELFF
TRBV29-1	TRBJ2-5	CSARQGIGQETQYF
TRBV5-1	TRBJ2-2	CASSAEPGLGAGELFF
TRBV3-1	TRBJ1-2	CASSQVGTANYGYTF
TRBV29-1	TRBJ2-7	CSVVGLAREQYF
TRBV7-8	TRBJ2-7	CASSLVPTGAGHEQYF
TRBV29-1	TRBJ1-1	CSVFRNGAFF
TRBV5-1	TRBJ1-5	CASSLEGYSNQPQHF
TRBV7-2	TRBJ2-1	CASSPHGVAYNEQFF
TRBV30	TRBJ1-5	CAWSIDRDNQPQHF
TRBV28	TRBJ2-7	CASSKRDAYEQYF
TRBV6-2/TRBV6-3	TRBJ2-5	CASTRDGQETQYF
TRBV3-1	TRBJ2-5	CASSPRGGVETQYF
TRBV3-1	TRBJ2-5	CASSQSGAGETQYF
TRBV3-1	TRBJ2-5	CASSQARVETQYF
TRBV7-2	TRBJ2-5	CASSLFGQGARETQYF
TRBV5-4	TRBJ2-7	CASSGMGSYEQYF
TRBV7-9	TRBJ2-5	CASSDTGTAKQTQYF
TRBV3-1	TRBJ2-5	CASTQQIRVGETQYF
TRBV23-1	TRBJ1-2	CASSQQGSPLYGYTF
TRBV20-1	TRBJ2-7	CSATGEGVEQYF
TRBV4-1	TRBJ2-1	CASSSTGTGEGDEQFF
TRBV12-3/TRBV12-4	TRBJ2-3	CASSAQLTTDTQYF
TRBV7-2	TRBJ2-7	CASSLARAYEQYF
TRBV7-2	TRBJ2-2	CASSTRQTGELFF
TRBV4-3	TRBJ2-2	CASSQLRTGAGNTGELFF
TRBV2	TRBJ2-7	CASIHPGTSETEQYF
TRBV29-1	TRBJ2-1	CSVEVGDWANEQFF
TRBV2	TRBJ2-7	CASTGTEFFYEQYF
TRBV12-3/TRBV12-4	TRBJ2-7	CASSLTGGATAVQYF
TRBV24-1	TRBJ2-2	CATSDHRGFNTGELFF
TRBV4-1	TRBJ2-6	CASSQPGQGLDGANVLTF
TRBV7-8	TRBJ2-5	CASSLVAGLPRETQYF
TRBV30	TRBJ2-3	CAWRATSDTQYF
TRBV3-1	TRBJ1-2	CASSFDSTNGYTF
TRBV10-2	TRBJ2-3	CASSGRTGAYDTQYF
TRBV2	TRBJ2-1	CASRNRDEQFF